The 21 T cell receptor beta chains reported below all come from one sample, sequenced in a study of T cell repertoires in cytomegalovirus infection. TCRdb called the reads again in MiXCR, with one record for every CDR3 protein. The sample contains under 200,000 distinct CDR3 sequences, more than 15% of which appear only once. Material: CD8+ T cells from PBMCs. The receptors here all came from a human donor in good health (CMV status not recorded). Some clones in this sample may be carry-over from other donors' samples.

This clonotype occurred a few times. This sequence joins TRBV7-9 and TRBJ2-7; D is possibly TRBD2 (6 bases). This CDR3 spans 15 amino acids. Germline V gives CDR1 SEHNR, CDR2 FQNEAQ (reference sequence). V dropped 5 bases and J dropped 3 bases, with 17 bases sitting between them. The CDR3 region is CASSQVGGERYEQYF. The CDR3 region has the DNA TGTGCCAGCAGCCAGGTGGGGGGTGAGCGCTACGAGCAGTACTTC.

This clonotype was observed a handful of times. The V gene is TRBV7-3, the J gene TRBJ2-7; 9 bases align to TRBD2. V dropped 5 bases and J dropped 3; count of bases not matched to a gene: 5. The CDR3 totals 14 residues. Germline V gene lookup returns CDR1 SGHTA and CDR2 FQGTGA. As DNA, the CDR3 is TGTGCCAGCAGCCCGAGCGGGGGGATCTACGAGCAGTACTTC. It specifies CASSPSGGIYEQYF.

The chain uses TRBV5-1 and TRBJ2-7; TRBD1 aligns across 7 bases. Germline CDR1 SGHRS, CDR2 YFSETQ. This CDR3 has 17 amino acids. J was trimmed by 0 bases and V by 0 bases; bases with no gene match: 9. The CDR3 nucleotides are TGCGCCAGCAGCTTGGTCCGGACAGGTGATACCTCCTACGAGCAGTACTTC. Translated: CASSLVRTGDTSYEQYF.

This clonotype is labeled medium-sized. J is TRBJ2-7 and V is TRBV14, with 9 bases aligning to TRBD1. The CDR3 spans 15 residues. In germline, CDR1 is SGHDN, CDR2 FVKESK. The junction had 8 bases not matched to a gene; V was cut back by 5 bases and J by 3 bases. This chain's CDR3 is CASSVRDRAIYEQYF. CDR3 in DNA: TGTGCCAGCAGCGTCCGGGACAGGGCGATCTACGAGCAGTACTTC.

In this sample, this clonotype turned up a few times. The chain carries TRBV6-2 or TRBV6-3 and TRBJ1-5, with D unclear. The CDR3 runs 14 residues. V lost 8 bases and J lost 0, with 11 bases in between. Germline CDR1 MNHEY, CDR2 SVGEGT. The CDR3 bases are TGTGCCAGCTGCCCGGCAGATAGCAATCAGCCCCAGCATTTT. Translating it yields CASCPADSNQPQHF.

The chain carries TRBV9 and TRBJ1-2, with D perhaps TRBD1 (6 bases). The germline gives CDR1 SGDLS, CDR2 YYNGEE. CDR3 length: 16 amino acids. Trimming removed 1 base at V and 3 bases at J, with 16 bases between. CDR3 nucleotide sequence: TGTGCCAGCAGCGTACACCCCTCAGGGGTTTACTATGGCTACACCTTC. This gives the protein CASSVHPSGVYYGYTF.

This clonotype was seen more than once but under ten times. The chain uses TRBV9 and TRBJ2-6; D ambiguous. The CDR3 is made up of 16 amino acids. V was clipped by 4 bases and J by 4 bases, with 15 bases between them. The germline V gene encodes CDR1 SGDLS and CDR2 YYNGEE. CDR3 loop: CASSLGALLGANVLTF. In nucleotides, the CDR3 is TGTGCCAGCAGCCTTGGAGCGCTACTCGGGGCCAACGTCCTGACTTTC.

Regarding this clonotype: Germline is not matched at one junction end, which may reflect a read error. The CDR3 sequence is CACSYANNEQFF. In DNA form, the CDR3 reads TGTGCCTGCAGCTACGCCAACAATGAGCAGTTCTTC. V is TRBV7-9 and J is TRBJ2-1; D is unresolved. Looked up from germline, CDR1 is SEHNR and CDR2 is FQNEAQ (reference sequence). The CDR3 runs 12 residues.

This clonotype was seen a handful of times. At one of its ends the junction is not consistent with the germline gene, which may arise from a read error. This sequence joins TRBV6-5 and TRBJ2-1; 9 bases agree with TRBD2. The CDR3 is 15 residues long. CDR1 and CDR2 (germline): MNHEY, SVGAGI. CDR3 sequence (DNA): TGTGCCAGCAGTTACTTGCGGGAGGGGCCTAATGGGCAGTTCTTC. Translation gives CASSYLREGPNGQFF.

V is TRBV7-6 and J is TRBJ1-3; D call uncertain. The V gene's germline CDR1 is SGHVS and CDR2 FNYEAQ. CDR3 length: 15 amino acids. The germline V and J ends were trimmed by 5 bases and 0 bases, with 11 bases remaining between them. As DNA, the CDR3 is TGTGCCAGCAGCCAAGGACGGGCCTCTGGAAACACCATATATTTT. The encoded protein is CASSQGRASGNTIYF.

This clonotype was recorded once. V gene TRBV20-1 combines with J gene TRBJ1-1; D may be TRBD1 (6 bases). The CDR3 covers 13 residues. V was cut by 2 bases and J by 2 bases, with 9 bases left in between. Germline V gene sequence: CDR1 DFQATT, CDR2 SNEGSKA (reference sequence). The DNA of the CDR3 is TGCAGTGCTAGACAGGGGCGAAACACTGAAGCTTTCTTT. Translation gives CSARQGRNTEAFF.

Only a few counts were recorded for this clonotype. The genes are TRBV7-4 and TRBJ2-3; D call uncertain. The CDR3 spans 10 residues. Germline lookup yields CDR1 SGHVT and CDR2 SQSDAQ. V lost 6 bases, J lost 4 bases, and 2 bases lay in between. CDR3 in amino acids: CASRADTQYF. CDR3 nucleotide sequence: TGTGCCAGCAGGGCAGATACGCAGTATTTT.

V gene TRBV7-9 combines with J gene TRBJ2-7; 7 bases line up with TRBD1. The CDR3 sequence is 14 residues long. Germline-derived CDR1 and CDR2 are SEHNR and FQNEAQ (reference sequence). The ends lost 4 bases at V and 2 bases at J; junction bases unmatched: 5. In DNA form, the CDR3 reads TGTGCCAGCAGCTCAGACAGGGTACCCTACGAGCAGTACTTC. It yields the protein CASSSDRVPYEQYF.

This clonotype occurred a few times. This chain joins TRBV12-3 or TRBV12-4 and TRBJ2-4; TRBD2 matches at 11 bases. The CDR3 spans 17 residues. V trimming: 5 bases; J trimming: 5 bases; junction bases outside the gene matches: 11. CDR3 DNA sequence: TGTGCCAGCAGTCAACGCCTAGCGGGGGGCCCCGAAAACATTCAGTACTTC. Its protein product is CASSQRLAGGPENIQYF.

This clonotype was seen many times. Here the CDR3 DNA reads TGTGCCAGTACTCTAGGACCGCCGCTCACTGAAGCTTTCTTT. Encoded protein: CASTLGPPLTEAFF. J is TRBJ1-1 and V is TRBV19; D is unclear. CDR3 length equals 14 residues. Trimming pared 7 bases from V and 4 bases from J, leaving 16 bases between. Germline V gives CDR1 LNHDA, CDR2 SQIVND (reference sequence).

This chain connects TRBV4-3 to TRBJ2-7; 8 nucleotides align to TRBD1. J gave up 4 bases and V 1 base, and 3 bases lay outside the gene matches. The length of the CDR3 is 14 residues. Looked up from germline, CDR1 is LGHNA and CDR2 is YSLEER. The CDR3 DNA follows: TGCGCCAGCAGCCAAGTGGGACAGGAGTACGAGCAGTACTTC. Amino acid sequence: CASSQVGQEYEQYF.

The V call is TRBV5-1, the J call TRBJ2-7; no reliable D call. The CDR3 contains 15 residues. V lost 4 bases, J lost 3 bases, and 17 bases lay in between. CDR1 SGHRS and CDR2 YFSETQ come from the germline V gene. The CDR3: CASSPTLSSFYEQYF. In DNA form, the CDR3 reads TGCGCCAGCAGCCCCACCCTCAGTAGCTTCTACGAGCAGTACTTC.

This clonotype was detected a few times. The chain links TRBV6-2 or TRBV6-3 to TRBJ2-1; 7 bases are a match to TRBD2. Trimming took 0 bases from V and 2 from J; bases not matched to a gene: 4. Germline V gives CDR1 MNHEY, CDR2 SVGEGT. The CDR3 has 16 amino acids. This chain's CDR3 is CASSYSREGTYNEQFF. CDR3 DNA: TGTGCCAGCAGTTACTCGAGGGAGGGAACCTACAATGAGCAGTTCTTC.

The V call is TRBV7-6, the J call TRBJ2-3, with TRBD2 matching 7 bases. With 3 bases clipped from V and 2 bases from J, the junction kept 11 bases outside the gene matches. Germline values: CDR1 SGHVS, CDR2 FNYEAQ. The CDR3 contains 17 residues. The CDR3 DNA reads TGTGCCAGCAGCTTGACGTCTAGCGGTCTAGACACAGATACGCAGTATTTT. It codes for CASSLTSSGLDTDTQYF.

The chain has TRBV6-6 and TRBJ2-1; TRBD2 aligns across 9 bases. Germline V gives CDR1 MNHNY, CDR2 SVGAGI (reference sequence). The CDR3 runs 13 residues. Trimming removed 5 bases from V and 9 bases from J; junction bases left unmatched: 5. CDR3 DNA sequence: TGTGCCAGCAGTCTGGGAGCGGGAGGTGAGCAGTTCTTC. Residues: CASSLGAGGEQFF.

This clonotype was counted between two and nine times. V and J are TRBV28 and TRBJ2-7; D possibly corresponds to TRBD2 (6 bases). Germline V gene sequence: CDR1 MDHEN, CDR2 SYDVKM. The length of the CDR3 is 14 residues. With 3 bases removed from V and 3 bases from J, the gap between germline ends came to 12 bases. CDR3 coding DNA: TGTGCCAGCAGTTTTGGGGGGAGGAACTACGAGCAGTACTTC. Translated, it gives CASSFGGRNYEQYF.